This TCR beta chain derives from a study of cytomegalovirus exposure and HLA in healthy donors. Findings and limits, study-wide: For presence/absence analyses, sequencing depth was assumed to be roughly uniform across donors. Analysis was carried out at a later point, and it linked a missense DCLRE1C variant to TCR beta V- and J-gene trimming. The listing of about 150 TCR beta chains classed them as cytomegalovirus-associated. A later analysis found common viral pathogens apparently linked to several of the most significant clusters.

Primers: 60 Vbeta forward and 13 Jbeta reverse. Produced via immunoSEQ multiplex PCR; TCRdb's table is partial and in-frame only. The sample lists over 150,000 clones; about four fifths were seen once. Of note for this clone: What it binds is unknown. The same CDR3 can be traced to other DNA sequences in this sample.

Sequences were obtained from PBMCs. This clonotype was obtained from a woman between 45 and 60 years old in good health and CMV-seronegative.

The CDR3 DNA is TGCGCCAGCAGCACGGACAGGGGATTGGACTACACCTTC. It specifies CASSTDRGLDYTF. The chain carries TRBV5-1 and TRBJ1-2; 9 bases fit TRBD1. The CDR3 is 13 residues long. The V gene's germline CDR1 is SGHRS and CDR2 YFSETQ. The junction had 8 bases not matched to a gene; V was cut back by 4 bases and J by 10 bases.